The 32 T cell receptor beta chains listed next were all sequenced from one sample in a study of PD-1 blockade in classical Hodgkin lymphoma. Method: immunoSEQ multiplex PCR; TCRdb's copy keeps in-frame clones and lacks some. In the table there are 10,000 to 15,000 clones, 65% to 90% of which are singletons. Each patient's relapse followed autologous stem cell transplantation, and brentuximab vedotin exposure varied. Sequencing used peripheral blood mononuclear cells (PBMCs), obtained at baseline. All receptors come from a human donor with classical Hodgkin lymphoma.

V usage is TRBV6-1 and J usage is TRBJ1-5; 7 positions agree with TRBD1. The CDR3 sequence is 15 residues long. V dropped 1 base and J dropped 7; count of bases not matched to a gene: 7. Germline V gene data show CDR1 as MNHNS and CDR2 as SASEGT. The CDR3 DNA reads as TGTGCCAGCAGTGAAGTCAACAGGGGAGGACAGCCCCAGCATTTT. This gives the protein CASSEVNRGGQPQHF.

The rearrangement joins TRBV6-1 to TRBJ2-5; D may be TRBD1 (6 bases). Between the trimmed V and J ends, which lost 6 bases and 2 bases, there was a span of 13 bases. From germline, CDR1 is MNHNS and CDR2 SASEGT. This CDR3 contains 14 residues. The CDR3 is CASSSGQPQETQYF. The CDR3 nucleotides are TGTGCCAGCAGCTCCGGACAGCCACAAGAGACCCAGTACTTC.

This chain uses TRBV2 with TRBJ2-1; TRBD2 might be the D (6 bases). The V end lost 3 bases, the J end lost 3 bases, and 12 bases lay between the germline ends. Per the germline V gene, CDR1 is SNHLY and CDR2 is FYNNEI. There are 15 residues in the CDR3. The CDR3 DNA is TGTGCCAGCAGTGACGAGGGACTTCTCTACAATGAGCAGTTCTTC. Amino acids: CASSDEGLLYNEQFF.

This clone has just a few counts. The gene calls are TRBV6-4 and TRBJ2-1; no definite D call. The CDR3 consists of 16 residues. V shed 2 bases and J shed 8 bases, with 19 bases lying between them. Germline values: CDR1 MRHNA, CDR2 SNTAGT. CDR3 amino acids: CASSDESLGYRDEQFF. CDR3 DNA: TGTGCCAGCAGTGACGAATCTCTAGGCTACCGAGATGAGCAGTTCTTC.

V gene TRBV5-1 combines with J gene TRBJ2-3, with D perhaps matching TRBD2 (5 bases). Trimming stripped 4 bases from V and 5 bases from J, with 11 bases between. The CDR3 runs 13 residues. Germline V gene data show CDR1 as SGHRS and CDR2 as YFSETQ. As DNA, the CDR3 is TGCGCCAGCAGCCTCGACCGGGGAGATACGCAGTATTTT. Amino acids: CASSLDRGDTQYF.

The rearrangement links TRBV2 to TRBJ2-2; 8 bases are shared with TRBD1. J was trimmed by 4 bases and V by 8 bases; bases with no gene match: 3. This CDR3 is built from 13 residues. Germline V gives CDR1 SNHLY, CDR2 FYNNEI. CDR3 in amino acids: CASEDRVTGELFF. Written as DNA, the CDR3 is TGTGCCAGCGAGGACAGGGTCACCGGGGAGCTGTTTTTT.

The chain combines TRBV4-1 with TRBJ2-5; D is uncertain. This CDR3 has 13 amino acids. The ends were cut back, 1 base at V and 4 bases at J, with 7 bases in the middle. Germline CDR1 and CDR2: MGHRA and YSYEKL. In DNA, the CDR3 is TGCGCCAGCAGCCAAGTCAGGCCAGAGACCCAGTACTTC. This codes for CASSQVRPETQYF.

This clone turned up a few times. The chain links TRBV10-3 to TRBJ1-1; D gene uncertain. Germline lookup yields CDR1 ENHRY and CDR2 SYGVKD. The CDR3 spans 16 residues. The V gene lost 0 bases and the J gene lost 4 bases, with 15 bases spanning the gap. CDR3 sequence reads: CAISESIRVAVTEAFF. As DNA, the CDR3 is TGTGCCATCAGTGAGTCTATAAGGGTAGCCGTCACTGAAGCTTTCTTT.

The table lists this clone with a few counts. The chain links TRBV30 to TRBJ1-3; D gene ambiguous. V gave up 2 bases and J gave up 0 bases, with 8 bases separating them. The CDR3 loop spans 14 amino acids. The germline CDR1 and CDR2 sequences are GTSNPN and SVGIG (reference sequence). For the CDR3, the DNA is TGTGCCTGGAGTAGCTCGAGCTCTGGAAACACCATATATTTT. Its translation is CAWSSSSSGNTIYF.

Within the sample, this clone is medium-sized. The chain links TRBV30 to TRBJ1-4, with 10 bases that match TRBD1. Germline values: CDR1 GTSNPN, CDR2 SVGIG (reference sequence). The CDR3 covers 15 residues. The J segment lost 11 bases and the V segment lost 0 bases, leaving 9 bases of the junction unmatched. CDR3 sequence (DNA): TGTGCCTGGAGTGTACCTGGGGACAGGGGTTACAAACTGTTTTTT. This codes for CAWSVPGDRGYKLFF.

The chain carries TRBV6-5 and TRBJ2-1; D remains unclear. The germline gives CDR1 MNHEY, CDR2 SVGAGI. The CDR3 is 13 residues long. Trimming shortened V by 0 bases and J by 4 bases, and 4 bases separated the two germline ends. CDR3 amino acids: CASSYSRYNEQFF. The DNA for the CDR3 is TGTGCCAGCAGTTACTCGAGATACAATGAGCAGTTCTTC.

Here the CDR3 DNA reads TGTGCCAGTCGACAGGGGTTTTCCTACGAGCAGTACTTC. It yields the protein CASRQGFSYEQYF. The chain joins TRBV27 to TRBJ2-7, with TRBD1 matching over 8 bases. The V and J ends lost 9 bases and 1 base, in that order; junction bases with no gene match: 5. The CDR3 loop spans 13 amino acids. Germline V lookup: CDR1 MNHEY, CDR2 SMNVEV (reference sequence).

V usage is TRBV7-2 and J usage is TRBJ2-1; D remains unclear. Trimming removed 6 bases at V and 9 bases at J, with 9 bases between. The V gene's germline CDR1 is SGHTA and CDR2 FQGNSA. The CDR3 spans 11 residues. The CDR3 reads CASSVYSEQFF. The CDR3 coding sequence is TGTGCCAGCAGTGTGTATAGTGAGCAGTTCTTC.

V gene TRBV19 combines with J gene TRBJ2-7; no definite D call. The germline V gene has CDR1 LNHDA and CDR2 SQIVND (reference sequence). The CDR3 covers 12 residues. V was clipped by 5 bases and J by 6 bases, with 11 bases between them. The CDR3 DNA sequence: TGTGCCAGTAGTTTGCGGCTGGGCGAGCAGTACTTC. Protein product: CASSLRLGEQYF.

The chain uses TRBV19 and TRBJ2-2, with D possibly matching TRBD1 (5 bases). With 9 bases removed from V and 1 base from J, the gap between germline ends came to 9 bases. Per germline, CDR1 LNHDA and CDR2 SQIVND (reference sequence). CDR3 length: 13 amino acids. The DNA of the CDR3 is TGTGCCAGCCTGACAGAGAACACCGGGGAGCTGTTTTTT. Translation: CASLTENTGELFF.

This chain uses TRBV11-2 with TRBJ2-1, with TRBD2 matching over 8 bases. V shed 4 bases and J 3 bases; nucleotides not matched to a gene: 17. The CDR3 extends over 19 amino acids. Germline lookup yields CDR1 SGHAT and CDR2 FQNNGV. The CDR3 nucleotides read TGTGCCAGCAGCTCTCTAGGGGGTGGCGCGGGAGGTTACTACAATGAGCAGTTCTTC. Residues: CASSSLGGGAGGYYNEQFF.

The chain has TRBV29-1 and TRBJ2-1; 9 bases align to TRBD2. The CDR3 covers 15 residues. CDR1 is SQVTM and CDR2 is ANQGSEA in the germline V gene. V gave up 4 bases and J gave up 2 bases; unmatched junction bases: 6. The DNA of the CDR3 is TGCAGCGTTGGACTAGCGGCCAATCCCTACAATGAGCAGTTCTTC. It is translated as CSVGLAANPYNEQFF.

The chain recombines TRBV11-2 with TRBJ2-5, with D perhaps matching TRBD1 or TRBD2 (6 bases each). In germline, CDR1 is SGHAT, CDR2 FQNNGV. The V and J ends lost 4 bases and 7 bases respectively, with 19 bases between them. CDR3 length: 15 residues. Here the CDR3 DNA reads TGTGCCAGCAGCTCTTCAAGGAGGGGGAAAGCGACCCAGTACTTC. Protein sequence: CASSSSRRGKATQYF.

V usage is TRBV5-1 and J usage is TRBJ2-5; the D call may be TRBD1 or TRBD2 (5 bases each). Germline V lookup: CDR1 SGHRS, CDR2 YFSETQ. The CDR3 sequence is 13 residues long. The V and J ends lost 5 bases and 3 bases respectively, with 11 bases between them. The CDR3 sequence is CASSEGMEETQYF. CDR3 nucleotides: TGCGCCAGCAGTGAGGGGATGGAAGAGACCCAGTACTTC.

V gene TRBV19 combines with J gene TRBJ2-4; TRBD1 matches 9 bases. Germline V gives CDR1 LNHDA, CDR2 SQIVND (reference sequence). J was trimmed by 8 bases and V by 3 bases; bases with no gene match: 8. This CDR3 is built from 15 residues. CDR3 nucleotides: TGTGCCAGTAGTATTTCCACAGGGGGCAGTTACATTCAGTACTTC. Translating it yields CASSISTGGSYIQYF. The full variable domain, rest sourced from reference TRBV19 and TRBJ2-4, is DGGITQSPKYLFRKEGQNVTLSCEQNLNHDAMYWYRQDPGQGLRLIYYSQIVNDFQKGDIAEGYSVSREKKESFPLTVTSAQKNPTAFYLCASSISTGGSYIQYFGAGTRLSVL.

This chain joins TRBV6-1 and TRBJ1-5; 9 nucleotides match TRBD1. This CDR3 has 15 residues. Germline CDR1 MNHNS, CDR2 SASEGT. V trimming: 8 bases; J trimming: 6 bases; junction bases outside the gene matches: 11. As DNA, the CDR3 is TGTGCCAGCGCAGTTTGGGACAGGGAGGGTCAGCCCCAGCATTTT. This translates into CASAVWDREGQPQHF.

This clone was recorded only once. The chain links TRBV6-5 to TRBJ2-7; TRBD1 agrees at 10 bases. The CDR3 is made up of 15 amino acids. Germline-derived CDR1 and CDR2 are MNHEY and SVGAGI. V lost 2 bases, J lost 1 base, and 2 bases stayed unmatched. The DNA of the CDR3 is TGTGCCAGCAGTTACGGGACAGGGGAATCCTACGAGCAGTACTTC. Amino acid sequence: CASSYGTGESYEQYF.

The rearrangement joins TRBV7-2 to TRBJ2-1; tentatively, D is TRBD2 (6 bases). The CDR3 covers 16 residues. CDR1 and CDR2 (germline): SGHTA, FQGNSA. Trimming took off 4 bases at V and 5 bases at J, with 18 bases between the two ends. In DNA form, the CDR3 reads TGTGCCAGCAGCTCAACATCCGGGACTGGTAACAATGAGCAGTTCTTC. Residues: CASSSTSGTGNNEQFF.

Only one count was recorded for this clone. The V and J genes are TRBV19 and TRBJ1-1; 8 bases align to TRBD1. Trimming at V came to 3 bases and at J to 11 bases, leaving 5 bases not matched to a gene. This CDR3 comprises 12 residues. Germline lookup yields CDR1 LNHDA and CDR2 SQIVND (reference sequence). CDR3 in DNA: TGTGCCAGTAGTATGGCGGACAGGGAGGCTTTCTTT. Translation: CASSMADREAFF.

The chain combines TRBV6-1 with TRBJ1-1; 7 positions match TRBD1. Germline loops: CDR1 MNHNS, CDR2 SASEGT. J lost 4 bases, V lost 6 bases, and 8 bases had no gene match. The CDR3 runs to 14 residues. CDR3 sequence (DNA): TGTGCCAGCAGGGACCACAGGGGATTCACTGAAGCTTTCTTT. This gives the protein CASRDHRGFTEAFF.

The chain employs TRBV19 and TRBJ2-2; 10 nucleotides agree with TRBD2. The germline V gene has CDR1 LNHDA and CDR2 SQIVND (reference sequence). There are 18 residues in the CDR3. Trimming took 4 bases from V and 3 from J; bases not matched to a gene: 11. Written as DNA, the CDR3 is TGTGCCAGTAGTAGGTCTAGTTTGCTAGCGGGGGACACCGGGGAGCTGTTTTTT. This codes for CASSRSSLLAGDTGELFF.

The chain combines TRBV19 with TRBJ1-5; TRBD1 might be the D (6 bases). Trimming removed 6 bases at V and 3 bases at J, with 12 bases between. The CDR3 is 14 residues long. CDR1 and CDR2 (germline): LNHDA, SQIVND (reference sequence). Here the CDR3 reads CASSTTGDNQPQHF. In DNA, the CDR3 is TGTGCCAGTAGCACGACAGGAGACAATCAGCCCCAGCATTTT.

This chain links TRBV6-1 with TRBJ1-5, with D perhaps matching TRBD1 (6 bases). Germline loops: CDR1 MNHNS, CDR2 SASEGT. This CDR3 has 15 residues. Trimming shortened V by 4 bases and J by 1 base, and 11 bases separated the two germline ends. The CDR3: CASSVGTMSNQPQHF. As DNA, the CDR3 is TGTGCCAGCAGTGTAGGGACAATGAGCAATCAGCCCCAGCATTTT.

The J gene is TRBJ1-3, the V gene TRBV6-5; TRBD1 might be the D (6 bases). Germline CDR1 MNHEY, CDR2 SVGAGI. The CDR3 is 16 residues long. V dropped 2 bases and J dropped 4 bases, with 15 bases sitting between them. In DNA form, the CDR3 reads TGTGCCAGCAGTTACGGCCAGTGGGGGACAGGAAACACCATATATTTT. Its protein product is CASSYGQWGTGNTIYF.

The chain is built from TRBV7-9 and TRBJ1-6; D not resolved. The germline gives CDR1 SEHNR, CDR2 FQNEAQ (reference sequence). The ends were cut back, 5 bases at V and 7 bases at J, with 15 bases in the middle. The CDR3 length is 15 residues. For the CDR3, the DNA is TGTGCCAGCAGCCGAACTGAACCGTTCAATTCACCCCTCCACTTT. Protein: CASSRTEPFNSPLHF.

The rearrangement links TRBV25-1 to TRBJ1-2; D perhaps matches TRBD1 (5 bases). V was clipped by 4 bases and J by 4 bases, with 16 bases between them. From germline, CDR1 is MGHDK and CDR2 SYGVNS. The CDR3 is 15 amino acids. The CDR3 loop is CASSAPGEGIYGYTF. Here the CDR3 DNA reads TGTGCCAGCAGTGCCCCAGGCGAGGGGATCTATGGCTACACCTTC.

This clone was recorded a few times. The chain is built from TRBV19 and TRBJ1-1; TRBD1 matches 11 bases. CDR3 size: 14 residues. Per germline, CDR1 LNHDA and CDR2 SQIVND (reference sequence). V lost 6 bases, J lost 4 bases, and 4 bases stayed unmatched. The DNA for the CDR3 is TGTGCCAGTAGCACCGGGACAGGGGGCACTGAAGCTTTCTTT. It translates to CASSTGTGGTEAFF.